Described below is a single T cell receptor beta chain sequence and its context. The antigen is not known. This entry comes from a study of blood T cells in healthy people across ages. Germline trimming cut 6 bases from V and 0 bases from J; bases unmatched to any gene: 9. Germline V gene sequence: CDR1 WSHSY, CDR2 SAAADI. The CDR3 spans 18 residues. Study-level results: Unsorted PBMCs ruled out conclusive naive versus antigen-experienced comparison. Unknown donor CMV status possibly confounded expanded clonotype changes.

A second about 6 to 12 cycle PCR used barcoded and J-beta primers. Template switching added a 12-random-nucleotide identifier to every cDNA molecule. Each CDR3 protein is one row after TCRdb ran MiXCR on the 5' RACE reads. Here the sample spans fewer than 800,000 distinct CDR3 sequences, under 25% being singletons. Collection of approximately 9.3 milliliters of peripheral blood was performed for each donor. Sequencing was performed on blood. V and J are TRBV10-2 and TRBJ2-1, with TRBD1 identical over 12 bases. The TCR sequence derives from a man aged 65 to 79 in good health. The chain's CDR3 is CASRGQGAAGSSYNEQFF. CDR3 nucleotides: TGCGCCAGCAGGGGACAGGGGGCAGCGGGTAGCTCCTACAATGAGCAGTTCTTC.